The rows below give T cell receptor beta chains drawn from one sample of a study of PD-L1 blockade in urothelial cancer. The assay was immunoSEQ multiplex PCR, and TCRdb's table has in-frame clones only and misses some. The sample yields 85,000 to 100,000 clones, more than 90% seen once. Sequenced here: PBMCs, sampled around atezolizumab (anti-PD-L1) treatment. These receptors all stem from a man between 60 and 75 years old with urothelial cancer. The CDR3 runs from the conserved cysteine through the conserved F or W. The D gene is left open where the match is weak. A row's size may be missing; if present it is once, few, many or a size class.

v_call	clone_size	d_call	cdr3_length	j_call	cdr3_nt	cdr3_aa
TRBV5-1	.	.	14	TRBJ2-3	TGCGCCAGCAGCTTGCCCCGGGATTCAGATACGCAGTATTTT	CASSLPRDSDTQYF
TRBV11-2	.	.	15	TRBJ1-2	TGTGCCAGCAGCTTAGCCCAGACAGGAGGCTATGGCTACACCTTC	CASSLAQTGGYGYTF
TRBV7-3	.	.	16	TRBJ2-1	TGTGCCAGCAGCCCTAGGGGGGGGGCTTATAACAATGAGCAGTTCTTC	CASSPRGGAYNNEQFF
TRBV11-2	.	TRBD2	16	TRBJ2-3	TGTGCCAGCAGCCTCTGGACTAGCGGGGGGACAGATACGCAGTATTTT	CASSLWTSGGTDTQYF
TRBV5-5	.	TRBD1	16	TRBJ1-5	TGTGCCAGCAGCTTGGCCGGGACAGGGAGAGGGCAGCCCCAGCATTTT	CASSLAGTGRGQPQHF
TRBV4-3	.	.	14	TRBJ1-5	TGCGCCAGCAGCCAGGGGGCAGGCAATCAGCCCCAGCATTTT	CASSQGAGNQPQHF
TRBV7-8	.	TRBD2	17	TRBJ2-7	TGTGCCAGCAGCCTCACCTCTTCAGCGGGAGGCCGCTACGAGCAGTACTTC	CASSLTSSAGGRYEQYF
TRBV5-4	.	.	12	TRBJ2-7	TGTGCCAGCAGCTTGATGAGGAACGAGCAGTACTTC	CASSLMRNEQYF
TRBV27	.	TRBD1	15	TRBJ2-1	TGTGCCAGCAGAACCGGGACAGGGTCCTACAATGAGCAGTTCTTC	CASRTGTGSYNEQFF
TRBV7-8	.	.	15	TRBJ1-5	TGTGCCAGCAGCTTAGGAGAGGGAATCGGTCAGCCCCAGCATTTT	CASSLGEGIGQPQHF
TRBV27	.	.	15	TRBJ1-6	TGTGCCAGCAACCGGGATGGCACCTATAATTCACCCCTCCACTTT	CASNRDGTYNSPLHF
TRBV9	.	.	14	TRBJ1-3	TGTGCCAGCAGCGGGACAGTCTCTGGAAACACCATATATTTT	CASSGTVSGNTIYF
TRBV30	.	.	13	TRBJ2-5	TGTGCCTGGAAACGGGGGGCCCGGGAGACCCAGTACTTC	CAWKRGARETQYF
TRBV7-9	.	.	16	TRBJ1-1	TGTGCCAGCAGCGCGGGAGGTGGACAGAATTTGCTTGAAGCTTTCTTT	CASSAGGGQNLLEAFF
TRBV2	.	TRBD1	15	TRBJ1-5	TGTGCCAGCAGTGATGAAGGGACAGGGGGTCAGCCCCAGCATTTT	CASSDEGTGGQPQHF
TRBV5-5	.	TRBD1	16	TRBJ2-6	TGTGCCAGCAGTTCCATTACAGGGGCTGGGGCCAACGTCCTGACTTTC	CASSSITGAGANVLTF
TRBV25-1	.	.	13	TRBJ1-2	TGTGCCAGCAGTGAATCAGGTTCCTATGGCTACACCTTC	CASSESGSYGYTF
TRBV7-2	.	TRBD1	15	TRBJ1-1	TGTGCCAGCAGCTTATCGGACAGGCCCTCGCCTGAAGCTTTCTTT	CASSLSDRPSPEAFF
TRBV28	.	TRBD2	15	TRBJ2-5	TGTGCCAGCGGCCGAGAGGGCGGGAGGGGAGAGACCCAGTACTTC	CASGREGGRGETQYF
TRBV4-3	few	.	17	TRBJ1-3	TGCGCCAGCAGCCAAGAATTAGCACTGAACTCTGGAAACACCATATATTTT	CASSQELALNSGNTIYF
TRBV5-4	.	.	17	TRBJ1-3	TGTGCCAGCAGCTTGTTTCAGGGGCCGAGCTCTGGAAACACCATATATTTT	CASSLFQGPSSGNTIYF
TRBV7-9	.	.	15	TRBJ1-4	TGTGCCAGCAGCCCCCGTGGGGGGTCTAATGAAAAACTGTTTTTT	CASSPRGGSNEKLFF
TRBV13	.	TRBD2	16	TRBJ2-5	TGTGCCAGCAGCTTTCTAGCGGAGGCCAAGGGAGAGACCCAGTACTTC	CASSFLAEAKGETQYF
TRBV27	.	.	15	TRBJ1-2	TGTGCCAGCAGTTTAGGGGCTGTCAGTCCTTTAGGCTACACCTTC	CASSLGAVSPLGYTF
TRBV28	.	.	14	TRBJ1-1	TGTGCCAGCAGCGATGGGGGGGGAAACACTGAAGCTTTCTTT	CASSDGGGNTEAFF
TRBV5-4	.	TRBD1	15	TRBJ2-5	TGTGCCAGCAGTACCGGGACAGGGGGCAGAGAGACCCAGTACTTC	CASSTGTGGRETQYF
TRBV7-9	.	TRBD2	17	TRBJ2-5	TGTGCCAGCAGCCCCGGGGGGTACAGCCATGACCGGGAGACCCAGTACTTC	CASSPGGYSHDRETQYF
TRBV5-8	.	.	11	TRBJ2-7	TGTGCCAGCAGCTTCAAATACGAGCAGTACTTC	CASSFKYEQYF